A single sample is the source of the 24 T cell receptor beta chains below, sequenced in a study of T cell clonality in common variable immunodeficiency. The protocol was immunoSEQ multiplex PCR, while the TCRdb copy is restricted to in-frame clones and leaves out a portion. The sample contains approximately 60,000 clones, none of them singletons. Sequenced: peripheral blood mononuclear cells. All receptors derive from a person aged 18 to 75 in good health.

Turning to this clone: Just one base apart from a much larger clone, this may be a read error. The CDR3 end falls 3 residues outside the read, so it is completed with the germline J gene. This rearrangement joins TRBV19 to TRBJ2-3; the D gene is possibly TRBD1 (5 bases). CDR1 is LNHDA and CDR2 is SQIVND in the germline V gene (reference sequence). The CDR3 has 13 residues. The sequenced part of the CDR3 DNA is TGTGCCGCCGCTGACAGATTCAATCAGCCG. Its protein product is CAAADRFNQP. The entire CDR3 protein is CAAADRFNQPQYF.

This clone was seen a handful of times. The read halts 3 residues ahead of the CDR3 end, with the missing end drawn from the germline J gene. This chain links TRBV2 with TRBJ1-1; D may be TRBD1 (5 bases). The CDR3 is 15 residues long. CDR1 is SNHLY, CDR2 FYNNEI, per germline. V lost 2 bases, J lost 1 base, and 11 bases lay in between. Partial CDR3 DNA: TGTGCCAGCAGTGAATTAGGGACTGAGAACACTGAA. Translating it yields CASSELGTENTE. In full, the CDR3 is CASSELGTENTEAFF.

This clone has ten or more counts. The read finishes 3 residues shy of the CDR3 end, and the germline J gene is used to complete it. This chain links TRBV28 with TRBJ2-5; 10 bases agree with TRBD2. There are 13 residues in the CDR3. Germline CDR1 MDHEN, CDR2 SYDVKM. V lost 6 bases, J lost 5 bases, and 3 bases stayed unmatched. The CDR3 sequence: CASRKAGGETQYF. The part of the CDR3 DNA that was read is TGTGCCAGCAGAAAAGCGGGGGGGGAGACC.

This clone was found many times. The read ends 3 residues early relative to the CDR3; the germline J gene fills the gap. The rearrangement links TRBV20-1 to TRBJ2-1; 9 bases fit TRBD2. The CDR3 spans 18 residues. Germline trimming cut 6 bases from V and 4 bases from J; bases unmatched to any gene: 19. Germline V gene data show CDR1 as DFQATT and CDR2 as SNEGSKA (reference sequence). Partial CDR3 DNA: TGCAGTGCCAGTCGGGGTAGCGGGAGTCAGCGGGGGTACAATGAG. Amino acids: CSASRGSGSQRGYNE. The CDR3 as a whole reads CSASRGSGSQRGYNEQFF.

A remark on this clone: The sequence runs out 3 residues before the end of the CDR3; the remainder is reconstructed from the germline J gene. The rearrangement uses TRBV6-2 or TRBV6-3 and TRBJ2-3, with no clear D. CDR1 is MNHEY and CDR2 is SVGEGT in the germline V gene. There are 12 residues in the CDR3. V shed 6 bases and J shed 0 bases, with 4 bases lying between them. CDR3 in amino acids: CASSLSTDTQYF. The sequenced part of the CDR3 DNA is TGTGCCAGCAGCTTGAGCACAGATACG.

This clone was seen at least ten times. The observed sequence ends 3 residues before the CDR3 terminus, with the missing tail filled in from the germline J gene. V usage is TRBV5-1 and J usage is TRBJ2-1, with TRBD1 identical over 7 bases. The CDR3 is made up of 13 amino acids. V was pared by 4 bases and J by 6 bases, with 4 bases of the junction left unmatched. The germline V gene encodes CDR1 SGHRS and CDR2 YFSETQ. Here the CDR3 reads CASSAGQANEQFF. The sequenced part of the CDR3 DNA is TGCGCCAGCAGCGCCGGACAGGCCAATGAG.

There are many counts of this clone. The CDR3 end is not reached by the read, which stops 3 residues before it; the germline J gene fills it in. This chain uses TRBV19 with TRBJ1-2, with a weak D call TRBD1 (6 bases). Per the germline V gene, CDR1 is LNHDA and CDR2 is SQIVND (reference sequence). V gave up 4 bases and J gave up 5 bases, with 17 bases separating them. The CDR3 has 15 amino acids. The CDR3 spells CASSTQTGEGYGYTF. The covered CDR3 bases are TGTGCCAGTAGTACCCAGACAGGAGAGGGATATGGC.

This clone was counted ten times or more. The sequenced fragment ends 3 residues before the CDR3 boundary, so the rest is inferred from the germline J gene. The chain links TRBV20-1 to TRBJ2-7; the match to TRBD2 covers 9 bases. This CDR3 has 14 amino acids. J lost 4 bases, V lost 5 bases, and 9 bases had no gene match. Germline V lookup: CDR1 DFQATT, CDR2 SNEGSKA (reference sequence). CDR3 amino acids: CSALSGRGIYEQYF. The part of the CDR3 DNA that was read is TGCAGTGCTCTTAGCGGGAGAGGAATATACGAG.

In this sample, this clone turned up many times. The read ends 3 residues shy of where the CDR3 ends; the end is completed using the germline J gene. The gene calls are TRBV3-1 (or the pseudogene TRBV3-2) and TRBJ2-2, with TRBD2 matching over 12 bases. CDR1 is LGHDT and CDR2 is YNNKEL in the germline V gene (reference sequence). The CDR3 runs 18 residues. With V trimmed by 4 bases and J by 6 bases, 12 bases remained unmatched. CDR3 bases read: TGTGCCAGCAGCCCGTCCGGGGCTAGCGGGAGGGCCCCCGGGGAG. Translated: CASSPSGASGRAPGE. The complete CDR3 protein is CASSPSGASGRAPGELFF.

This clone showed up many times. The read is 3 residues too short to cover the CDR3 end, so that end is filled in from the germline J gene. The chain has TRBV5-1 and TRBJ2-1, with TRBD1 identical over 7 bases. J gave up 2 bases and V 1 base, and 6 bases lay outside the gene matches. The V gene's germline CDR1 is SGHRS and CDR2 YFSETQ. This CDR3 region has 16 residues. CDR3 DNA (partial): TGCGCCAGCAGCTTGATGAGGGACAGTACCTACAATGAG. It specifies CASSLMRDSTYNE. The complete CDR3 reads CASSLMRDSTYNEQFF.

This clone was observed at least ten times. The read terminates 3 residues ahead of where the CDR3 ends, so the germline J gene completes it. The chain joins TRBV12-3 or TRBV12-4 to TRBJ2-5; a weak D match, TRBD1 (6 bases). The CDR3 loop spans 15 amino acids. Trimming removed 7 bases at V and 5 bases at J, with 20 bases between. CDR3 in amino acids: CASTIGGGRHETQYF. The DNA read from the CDR3 is TGTGCCAGCACCATTGGTGGGGGCCGCCACGAGACC.

Ten or more counts support this clone. The sequenced fragment ends 3 residues before the CDR3 boundary, so the rest is inferred from the germline J gene. The chain links TRBV11-2 to TRBJ1-1; unclear D gene. Germline CDR1 is SGHAT and CDR2 is FQNNGV. The CDR3 length is 13 residues. V shed 1 base and J shed 4 bases, with 7 bases lying between them. This CDR3 is CASSLAEGTEAFF. CDR3 DNA (partial): TGTGCCAGCAGCTTAGCGGAGGGCACTGAA.

This clone was counted at least ten times. The missing CDR3 end, 3 residues past where the read stops, is filled in from the germline J gene. The gene calls are TRBV10-3 and TRBJ1-3, with TRBD1 matching 10 bases. The V gene's germline CDR1 is ENHRY and CDR2 SYGVKD. Trimming took 11 bases from V and 5 from J; bases not matched to a gene: 6. This CDR3 is built from 13 residues. The CDR3 protein is CASRDRGRNTIYF. The sequenced part of the CDR3 DNA is TGTGCCTCCCGGGACAGGGGACGAAACACC.

The part of the CDR3 DNA that was read is TGTGCCAGTAGTCTACGGACAGGAAGAAATCAGCCG. This gives the protein CASSLRTGRNQP. In full, the CDR3 reads CASSLRTGRNQPQYF. This chain connects TRBV19 to TRBJ2-3; 7 nucleotides align to TRBD1. Sequencing ends 3 residues short of the CDR3 end; the germline J gene provides the rest. CDR3 size: 15 residues. CDR1 is LNHDA, CDR2 SQIVND, per germline (reference sequence).

Details on this clone: The CDR3 end lies 3 residues beyond the end of the read and is filled in from the germline J gene. The V call is TRBV23-1, the J call TRBJ2-4, with TRBD2 identical over 9 bases. TRBV23-1 has ORF status, its function being uncertain. J gave up 1 base and V 9 bases, and 10 bases lay outside the gene matches. This CDR3 has 16 amino acids. The CDR3 protein is CASRPAGGEAKNIQYF. The sequenced part of the CDR3 DNA is TGCGCCAGTCGACCCGCGGGGGGGGAGGCCAAAAACATT.

This clone was counted many times. The observed sequence ends 3 residues before the CDR3 terminus, with the missing tail filled in from the germline J gene. The chain couples TRBV7-2 to TRBJ1-1, with 8 bases aligning to TRBD1. CDR3 size: 14 residues. Germline V lookup: CDR1 SGHTA, CDR2 FQGNSA. Trimming cost V 5 bases and J 3 bases; bases outside gene matches: 5. The CDR3 bases that were read are TGTGCCAGCAGCCTTAGACAGGGGTACACTGAA. Amino acids: CASSLRQGYTE. The complete CDR3 reads CASSLRQGYTEAFF.

In its sample, this clone was seen many times. The sequenced fragment ends 3 residues before the CDR3 boundary, so the rest is inferred from the germline J gene. This chain uses TRBV11-2 with TRBJ1-1; D ambiguous. This CDR3 comprises 15 residues. The V gene's germline CDR1 is SGHAT and CDR2 FQNNGV. The CDR3 bases that were read are TGTGCCAGCAGCCTCTCGTCATCTGGAGCGCGGGCC. Translated: CASSLSSSGARA. The complete CDR3 protein is CASSLSSSGARAAFF.

This clone has at least ten counts. The read gets to within 3 residues of the CDR3 end, and the germline J gene fills in the rest. V gene TRBV20-1 combines with J gene TRBJ2-2; TRBD1 matches at 9 bases. The V gene end was trimmed by 2 bases and the J gene end by 5 bases; junction bases not matched to a gene: 12. Looked up from germline, CDR1 is DFQATT and CDR2 is SNEGSKA (reference sequence). The CDR3 is 17 residues long. The sequenced CDR3 bases are TGCAGTGCTAGACCGAACTTCGGGACAGGGATTACCGGGGAG. Its translation: CSARPNFGTGITGE. The entire CDR3 protein is CSARPNFGTGITGELFF.

This clone showed up many times. The read comes to an end 3 residues before the CDR3 does, leaving the germline J gene to fill in the end. The chain links TRBV7-9 to TRBJ1-1; 7 positions match TRBD1. The CDR3 length is 14 residues. With V trimmed by 5 bases and J by 5 bases, 8 bases remained unmatched. Germline V CDR1 and CDR2: SEHNR, FQNEAQ (reference sequence). The CDR3 bases that were read are TGTGCCAGCAGCGTCGAAACAGGGGAGACTGAA. Its translation is CASSVETGETE. The complete CDR3 protein is CASSVETGETEAFF.

About this clone: Sequencing ends 3 residues short of the CDR3 end; the germline J gene provides the rest. This chain joins TRBV2 and TRBJ1-2, with unresolved D. The CDR3 is 14 residues long. Looked up from germline, CDR1 is SNHLY and CDR2 is FYNNEI. Partial CDR3 DNA: TGTGCCAGCGTAGGCGGGAGGGCCAACAATGAC. Its translation: CASVGGRANND. The whole CDR3 protein is CASVGGRANNDYTF.

This clone was seen many times. Sequencing ends 3 residues short of the CDR3 end; the germline J gene provides the rest. This chain links TRBV5-1 with TRBJ2-5; perhaps TRBD1 as D (5 bases). This CDR3 comprises 14 residues. Germline CDR1 and CDR2: SGHRS and YFSETQ. Trimming stripped 0 bases from V and 5 bases from J, with 11 bases between. The CDR3 reads CASSLGTGTETQYF. The sequenced CDR3 bases are TGCGCCAGCAGCTTGGGTACAGGAACGGAGACC.

There are many counts of this clone. The read stops 3 residues short of the end of the CDR3; the missing end is completed from the germline J gene. The chain recombines TRBV18 with TRBJ2-5; 10 bases map to TRBD1. The germline V gene has CDR1 KGHSH and CDR2 LQKENI. V shed 3 bases, J shed 4 bases, and the junction held 5 bases outside the gene matches. This CDR3 spans 15 amino acids. The chain's CDR3 is CASSPTGGGRETQYF. The CDR3 bases that were read are TGTGCCAGCTCACCGACAGGGGGCGGAAGAGAGACC.

The table lists this clone with many counts. Coverage ceases 3 residues before the CDR3 finishes, and the germline J gene fills in the end. The chain joins TRBV20-1 to TRBJ2-2; D is perhaps TRBD2 (6 bases). The CDR3 extends over 14 amino acids. Trimming left V 6 bases short and J 1 base short, with 12 bases between. Germline V gives CDR1 DFQATT, CDR2 SNEGSKA (reference sequence). The sequenced CDR3 bases are TGCAGTGCATCCGGGACTCTGAACACCGGGGAG. Its translation: CSASGTLNTGE. The CDR3 in full is CSASGTLNTGELFF.

A few counts support this clone. The CDR3 DNA, read in part, is TGTGCCAGCAGCCGGCAGGGTGGT. Translated: CASSRQGG. The entire CDR3 protein is CASSRQGGQYF. The chain links TRBV6-2 or TRBV6-3 to TRBJ2-4; the D gene is possibly TRBD1 (5 bases). The read halts 3 residues ahead of the CDR3 end, with the missing end drawn from the germline J gene. Germline CDR1 and CDR2: MNHEY and SVGEGT. CDR3 length: 11 residues.